This entry describes one TCR beta chain. Antigen unknown. This PCR relied on a set of 60 Vbeta primers and 13 Jbeta primers. In the original workflow: Unique TCR beta chains totaled 65 million to 95 million in a later count, with around 11 million of them shared. Sequenced by immunoSEQ multiplex PCR; TCRdb stores in-frame clones only, minus some. The V and J calls and clone size were taken over from that table, and D and trimming were inferred from the DNA. Seen here are under 200,000 clones, 65% to 80% observed once, and the top ten hold about 7.7%. The data stem from a study of cytomegalovirus exposure and HLA in healthy donors. Study overall: As released early, the data held 65 million to 90 million unique TCRs from HLA-typed donors.

The V and J ends lost 4 bases and 1 base respectively, with 17 bases between them. The CDR3 contains 17 residues. The germline V gene encodes CDR1 SEHNR and CDR2 FQNEAQ (reference sequence). Study-level points and caveats: Most of the TCR beta V segments (in an earlier analysis) were productive either about 90% or about 30% of the time. The dataset shows that most TCR sequences were rare, while some public TCRs occurred in many donors.

The V and J genes are TRBV7-9 and TRBJ1-5; TRBD1 might be the D (5 bases). Input material: PBMCs. This TCR derives from a woman aged 40 to 50 in good health and CMV-seropositive. DNA for the CDR3: TGTGCCAGCAGCTCAGGGTCTGGGGTTGCGAGCAATCAGCCCCAGCATTTT. This encodes CASSSGSGVASNQPQHF.